The clone carrying this TCR beta chain has at least ten counts. Its antigen is undetermined. From the germline J gene comes the end of the CDR3, since the read stops 3 residues before it. The sample comes from a study of T cell clonality in common variable immunodeficiency. The CDR3 sequence is 15 residues long. V shed 5 bases, J shed 0 bases, and the junction held 5 bases outside the gene matches. Germline assignment: CDR1 SGHAT and CDR2 FQNNGV. Control and CVID samples contributed equal amounts of genomic DNA. TCRdb keeps only in-frame clones here, not all; method: immunoSEQ multiplex PCR. This sample comprises 50,000 to 60,000 clones, none seen once only. Study-wide points: Shared TCRbeta clones were fewer between CVID subjects than controls. Patient heterogeneity in the CVID cohort limited correlations between repertoire features and clinical complications. CVID subjects showed higher TCRbeta clonality than healthy controls.

The specimen was peripheral blood mononuclear cells. The chain uses TRBV11-2 and TRBJ2-3; 7 bases map to TRBD2. The sequence was obtained from a person aged 18 to 75 in good health. The DNA read from the CDR3 is TGTGCCAGCAGCCCCGGGCGGGGGAGCACAGATACG. This encodes CASSPGRGSTDT. In full, the CDR3 is CASSPGRGSTDTQYF. Based on the CDR3 plus reference TRBV11-2 and TRBJ2-3, the full variable domain is EAGVAQSPRYKIIEKRQSVAFWCNPISGHATLYWYQQILGQGPKLLIQFQNNGVVDDSQLPKDRFSAERLKGVDSTLKIQPAKLEDSAVYLCASSPGRGSTDTQYFGPGTRLTVL.